This T cell receptor (beta chain) was sequenced for a study of radiation and T cells in renal cell carcinoma. Time point given: blood 4 weeks post-SBRT, at nephrectomy. Regarding treatment: 15 Gy SBRT to primary tumor, nephrectomy 4 weeks later. Radiation-treated patients gave blood at baseline, week 2 and week 4. A single count supports this clone. Trimming pared 5 bases from V and 6 bases from J, leaving 8 bases between. The CDR3 spans 12 residues. Germline V gene data show CDR1 as MDHEN and CDR2 as SYDVKM. TCRdb's table, derived via immunoSEQ multiplex PCR, lists solely in-frame clones and lacks some. Among fewer than 200,000 clones, 88% were seen once, and the ten largest hold 10% to 12%.

The sequence was obtained from a woman aged 50 to 65 with renal cell carcinoma. The chain employs TRBV28 and TRBJ1-5; D call uncertain. Sequencing was performed on blood, taken from a patient whose treatment included radiotherapy and nephrectomy. The CDR3 DNA follows: TGTGCCAGCAGTCTGGGCGGTCAGCCCCAGCATTTT. Translating gives CASSLGGQPQHF.